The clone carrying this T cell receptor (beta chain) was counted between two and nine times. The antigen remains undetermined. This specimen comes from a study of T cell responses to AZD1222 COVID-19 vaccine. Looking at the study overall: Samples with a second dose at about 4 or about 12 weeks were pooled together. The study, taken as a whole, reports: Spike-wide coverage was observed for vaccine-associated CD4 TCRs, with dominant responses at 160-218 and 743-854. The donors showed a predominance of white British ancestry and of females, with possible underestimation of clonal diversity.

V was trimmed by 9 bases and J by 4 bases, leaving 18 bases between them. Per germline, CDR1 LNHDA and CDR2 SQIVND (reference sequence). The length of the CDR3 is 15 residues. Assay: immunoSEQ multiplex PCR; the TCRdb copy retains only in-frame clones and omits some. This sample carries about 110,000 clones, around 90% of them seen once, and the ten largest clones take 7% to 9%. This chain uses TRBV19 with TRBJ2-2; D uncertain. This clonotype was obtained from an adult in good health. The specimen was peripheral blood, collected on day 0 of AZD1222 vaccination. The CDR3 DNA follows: TGTGCCAGCAAGGACGGATCCGCGCGCACCGGGGAGCTGTTTTTT. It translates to CASKDGSARTGELFF. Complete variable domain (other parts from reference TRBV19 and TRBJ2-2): DGGITQSPKYLFRKEGQNVTLSCEQNLNHDAMYWYRQDPGQGLRLIYYSQIVNDFQKGDIAEGYSVSREKKESFPLTVTSAQKNPTAFYLCASKDGSARTGELFFGEGSRLTVL.